The 10 T cell receptor beta chains listed next were all sequenced from one sample in a study of blood T cells in healthy people across ages. The second PCR ran roughly 6 to 11 cycles with a sample-barcoded 5' primer and J-beta primers. TCRdb used MiXCR to reprocess the 5' RACE reads, holding one entry per CDR3 protein. This sample has some 370,000 distinct CDR3 sequences, with about 55% found just once. Specimen: blood. Receptors originate from a man aged 55 to 70 in good health.

The chain has TRBV20-1 and TRBJ2-1; 12 bases agree with TRBD1. This CDR3 comprises 15 residues. V trimming: 6 bases; J trimming: 12 bases; junction bases outside the gene matches: 15. CDR1 is DFQATT and CDR2 is SNEGSKA in the germline V gene (reference sequence). Written as DNA, the CDR3 is TGCAGTGCAACTTGGGACAGGGGGCGAGTAGATACGCAGTTCTTC. This gives the protein CSATWDRGRVDTQFF.

This clonotype has ten or more counts. The CDR3: CASIPFAQGAASSYNEQFF. The CDR3 nucleotides are TGTGCCAGCATCCCCTTCGCTCAGGGGGCGGCTTCCTCCTACAATGAGCAGTTCTTC. The chain uses TRBV6-5 and TRBJ2-1; TRBD1 agrees at 8 bases. Germline CDR1 is MNHEY and CDR2 is SVGAGI. V was clipped by 7 bases and J by 0 bases; unmatched bases: 17. The CDR3 runs to 19 residues.

The rearrangement uses TRBV12-3 or TRBV12-4 and TRBJ1-2; D gene uncertain. The ends were cut back, 2 bases at V and 2 bases at J, with 6 bases in the middle. The CDR3 totals 13 residues. The CDR3 nucleotides are TGTGCCAGCAGTTTAATGGTGAACTATGGCTACACCTTC. This gives the protein CASSLMVNYGYTF.

This clonotype was detected ten times or more. V gene TRBV29-1 combines with J gene TRBJ2-7, with 7 bases identical to TRBD1. The CDR3 is made up of 13 amino acids. Trimming cost V 7 bases and J 3 bases; bases outside gene matches: 9. CDR1 and CDR2 from the germline V gene are SQVTM and ANQGSEA. CDR3 in DNA: TGCAGCGCCGCAGGGGGTGCAAACTACGAGCAGTACTTC. Translation: CSAAGGANYEQYF.

The genes are TRBV3-1 and TRBJ1-1; 9 nucleotides match TRBD1. The CDR3 has 17 residues. Trimming removed 3 bases from V and 1 base from J; junction bases left unmatched: 9. CDR1 is LGHDT and CDR2 is YNNKEL in the germline V gene (reference sequence). The CDR3 spells CASSHRDRAPQNTEAFF. In DNA, the CDR3 is TGTGCCAGCAGCCACCGGGACAGGGCCCCTCAGAACACTGAAGCTTTCTTT. Looking up the rest from reference TRBV3-1 and TRBJ1-1 gives the full variable domain: DTAVSQTPKYLVTQMGNDKSIKCEQNLGHDTMYWYKQDSKKFLKIMFSYNNKELIINETVPNRFSPKSPDKAHLNLHINSLELGDSAVYFCASSHRDRAPQNTEAFFGQGTRLTVV.

The V gene is TRBV15, the J gene TRBJ2-1; weak D call: TRBD1 (6 bases). The V gene's germline CDR1 is LNHNV and CDR2 YYDKDF (reference sequence). V was pared by 8 bases and J by 10 bases, with 18 bases between. There are 13 residues in the CDR3. CDR3 nucleotides: TGTGCCACCGGCCCCAGGGGTTTCATAGAGCAGTTCTTC. Translation: CATGPRGFIEQFF.

The V call is TRBV7-2, the J call TRBJ1-5; tentative D call: TRBD1 (5 bases). The V gene lost 5 bases and the J gene lost 3 bases, with 20 bases spanning the gap. CDR1 SGHTA and CDR2 FQGNSA come from the germline V gene. This CDR3 has 17 residues. The chain's CDR3 is CASSIQVGGDYNQPQHF. The CDR3 DNA is TGTGCCAGCAGCATCCAGGTTGGAGGGGATTACAATCAGCCCCAGCATTTT.

The CDR3 region has the DNA TGTGCCAGCAGCCCATGGGGGACTAGAGCAGACAATGAGCAGTTCTTC. This codes for CASSPWGTRADNEQFF. The chain joins TRBV7-2 to TRBJ2-1, with 8 bases that match TRBD2. This CDR3 spans 16 amino acids. V lost 5 bases to trimming and J lost 5 bases; unmatched junction nucleotides: 11. From germline, CDR1 is SGHTA and CDR2 FQGNSA.

This clonotype was detected many times. The chain is built from TRBV20-1 and TRBJ2-1; 15 nucleotides line up with TRBD2. Germline V gene lookup returns CDR1 DFQATT and CDR2 SNEGSKA (reference sequence). This CDR3 spans 20 amino acids. Losses at the gene ends were 4 bases for V and 0 bases for J; bases not matched to a gene: 13. The CDR3 protein is CSATFSGTSGGYSSYNEQFF. The CDR3 DNA sequence: TGCAGTGCTACTTTTTCAGGGACTAGCGGGGGGTATAGCTCCTACAATGAGCAGTTCTTC.

This clonotype was seen a single time. This rearrangement joins TRBV7-2 to TRBJ2-5; no reliable D call. This CDR3 has 14 residues. From germline, CDR1 is SGHTA and CDR2 FQGNSA. V lost 5 bases and J 3 bases, leaving 13 bases between the germline ends. This chain's CDR3 is CASSVSSAEETQYF. The CDR3 nucleotides read TGTGCCAGCAGCGTAAGTTCTGCGGAAGAGACCCAGTACTTC.